These 13 T cell receptor beta chains came from one sample sequenced in a study of blood T cells in healthy people across ages. For the second PCR, which ran for roughly 6 to 11 cycles, a sample-barcoded 5' primer and a J-beta primer mix were used. Each CDR3 protein is one row after TCRdb ran MiXCR on the 5' RACE reads. The sample yields about 1.6 million distinct CDR3 sequences, roughly 32% seen once. The sequenced material came from blood. These receptors all stem from a woman aged 25 to 39 in good health.

This chain connects TRBV7-9 to TRBJ1-2; tentatively, D is TRBD1 (5 bases). Trimming removed 4 bases from V and 5 bases from J, with 14 bases in between. This CDR3 is built from 14 residues. Germline V lookup: CDR1 SEHNR, CDR2 FQNEAQ (reference sequence). Here the CDR3 reads CASSCDKGLYGYTF. The CDR3 DNA reads TGTGCCAGCAGCTGCGACAAGGGACTTTATGGCTACACCTTC.

The CDR3 loop is CSARSPHPSGATYEQYF. The CDR3 DNA sequence: TGCAGTGCTAGATCTCCCCACCCTAGCGGGGCTACCTACGAGCAGTACTTC. The chain carries TRBV20-1 and TRBJ2-7; 9 nucleotides line up with TRBD2. CDR1 is DFQATT and CDR2 is SNEGSKA in the germline V gene (reference sequence). This CDR3 has 17 residues. V was pared by 2 bases and J by 2 bases, with 13 bases of the junction left unmatched.

For this clonotype: This may be a read error: a much more frequent sequence differs by one nucleotide. The chain combines TRBV29-1 with TRBJ2-5; D call uncertain. Germline-derived CDR1 and CDR2 are SQVTM and ANQGSEA. This CDR3 has 11 amino acids. CDR3 nucleotides: TGCGGCGTGAAAGGTGGGGAGACCCAGTACTTC. Its protein is CGVKGGETQYF.

This clonotype was seen only a few times. CDR3: CASSTGGTLNSPLHF. CDR3 sequence (DNA): TGTGCCAGCAGCACGGGGGGGACCCTTAATTCACCCCTCCACTTT. V usage is TRBV5-6 and J usage is TRBJ1-6; possibly TRBD1 for D (5 bases). The CDR3 is 15 amino acids. Germline CDR1 reads SGHDT; CDR2 reads YYEEEE. Trimming took 4 bases from V and 6 from J, leaving 14 bases between them.

The chain links TRBV20-1 to TRBJ2-7; 8 bases align to TRBD1. In germline, CDR1 is DFQATT, CDR2 SNEGSKA (reference sequence). CDR3 size: 13 residues. Trimming took 1 base from V and 2 from J; bases not matched to a gene: 1. The CDR3, as DNA: TGCAGTGCTAGAGTGGGACAGGCCTACGAGCAGTACTTC. This translates into CSARVGQAYEQYF.

The gene calls are TRBV5-6 and TRBJ2-7; D possibly corresponds to TRBD2 (7 bases). Trimming removed 2 bases at V and 0 bases at J, with 18 bases between. Germline assignment: CDR1 SGHDT and CDR2 YYEEEE. This CDR3 is built from 17 residues. CDR3 sequence (DNA): TGTGCCAGCAGCTTTTTGGCTGTGGGGGGGGCCTCCTACGAGCAGTACTTC. Translation: CASSFLAVGGASYEQYF.

This clonotype was picked up a small number of times. The chain has TRBV14 and TRBJ2-7; no clear D gene. CDR1 and CDR2 (germline): SGHDN, FVKESK. The V end was cut by 3 bases, the J end by 12 bases, with 6 bases between. The CDR3 spans 9 residues. This CDR3 reads CASSQLVYF. As DNA, the CDR3 is TGTGCCAGCAGCCAGCTGGTGTACTTC.

V and J are TRBV5-1 and TRBJ2-1; D gene unclear. Germline CDR1 and CDR2: SGHRS and YFSETQ. Between the trimmed V and J ends, which lost 0 bases and 3 bases, there was a span of 19 bases. The CDR3 covers 18 residues. Here the CDR3 reads CASSLEAPQVGFYNEQFF. The CDR3 DNA sequence: TGCGCCAGCAGCTTGGAAGCTCCTCAGGTGGGCTTCTACAATGAGCAGTTCTTC.

This clonotype was seen a handful of times. The rearrangement uses TRBV5-6 and TRBJ2-5, with D perhaps being TRBD1 or TRBD2 (5 bases each). The germline CDR1 and CDR2 sequences are SGHDT and YYEEEE. CDR3 size: 15 residues. V shed 4 bases and J shed 0 bases, with 13 bases lying between them. As DNA, the CDR3 is TGTGCCAGCAGCCTGGGCAGGGAGTACCAAGAGACCCAGTACTTC. The encoded protein is CASSLGREYQETQYF.

The V and J genes are TRBV6-4 and TRBJ2-7, with D tentatively TRBD1 or TRBD2 (5 bases each). Between the trimmed V and J ends, which lost 7 bases and 6 bases, there was a span of 22 bases. This CDR3 comprises 15 residues. Germline assignment: CDR1 MRHNA and CDR2 SNTAGT. The CDR3 sequence is CASKYRDPRRLEQYF. As DNA, the CDR3 is TGTGCCAGCAAATACCGGGACCCACGCCGTCTCGAGCAGTACTTC.

This clonotype was recorded only once. This sequence joins TRBV27 and TRBJ1-5, with D possibly TRBD1 on 6 matching bases. V was pared by 4 bases and J by 5 bases, with 12 bases between. Germline V gene data show CDR1 as MNHEY and CDR2 as SMNVEV (reference sequence). This CDR3 has 14 residues. In nucleotides, the CDR3 is TGTGCCAGCAGTTCACAGGGAACCTATCAGCCCCAGCATTTT. Translation: CASSSQGTYQPQHF.

The CDR3 region is CASSPPGRVMWEQYF. In nucleotides, the CDR3 is TGTGCCAGTAGTCCACCGGGACGCGTCATGTGGGAGCAGTACTTC. The chain couples TRBV19 to TRBJ2-7; D tentatively fits TRBD1 or TRBD2 (5 bases each). The CDR3 covers 15 residues. The germline V gene has CDR1 LNHDA and CDR2 SQIVND (reference sequence). The V end was cut by 5 bases, the J end by 7 bases, with 21 bases between.

This clonotype was seen at least ten times. The chain uses TRBV6-2 or TRBV6-3 and TRBJ2-3; 7 positions match TRBD2. The length of the CDR3 is 14 residues. Germline V CDR1 and CDR2: MNHEY, SVGEGT. Trimming at V came to 0 bases and at J to 7 bases, leaving 4 bases not matched to a gene. The DNA for the CDR3 is TGTGCCAGCAGTTACTCCCGACTAGCCTATACGCAGTATTTT. Translation gives CASSYSRLAYTQYF.